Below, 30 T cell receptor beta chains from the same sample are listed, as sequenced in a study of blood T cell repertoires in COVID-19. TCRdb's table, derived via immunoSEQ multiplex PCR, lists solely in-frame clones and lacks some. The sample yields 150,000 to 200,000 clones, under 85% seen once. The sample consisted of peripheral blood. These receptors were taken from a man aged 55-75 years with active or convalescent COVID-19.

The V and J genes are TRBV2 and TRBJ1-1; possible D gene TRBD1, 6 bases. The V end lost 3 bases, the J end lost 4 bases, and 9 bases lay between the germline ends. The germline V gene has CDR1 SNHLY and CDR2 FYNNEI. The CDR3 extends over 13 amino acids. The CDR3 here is CASSDQGPTEAFF. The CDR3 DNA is TGTGCCAGCAGTGATCAGGGGCCCACTGAAGCTTTCTTT.

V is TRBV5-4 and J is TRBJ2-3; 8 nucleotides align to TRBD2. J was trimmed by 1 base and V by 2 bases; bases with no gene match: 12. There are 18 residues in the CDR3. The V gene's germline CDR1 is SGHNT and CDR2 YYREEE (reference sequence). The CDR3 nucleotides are TGTGCCAGCAGCTTTCCGGCTAGCGGGTCGGTTGGCACAGATACGCAGTATTTT. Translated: CASSFPASGSVGTDTQYF. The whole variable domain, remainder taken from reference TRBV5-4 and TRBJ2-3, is ETGVTQSPTHLIKTRGQQVTLRCSSQSGHNTVSWYQQALGQGPQFIFQYYREEENGRGNFPPRFSGLQFPNYSSELNVNALELDDSALYLCASSFPASGSVGTDTQYFGPGTRLTVL.

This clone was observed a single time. CDR3 protein: CASSLTGSGTDTQYF. The CDR3 nucleotides are TGTGCCAGCAGCTTAACCGGGAGTGGAACAGATACGCAGTATTTT. The chain recombines TRBV7-3 with TRBJ2-3; D perhaps matches TRBD2 (6 bases). V lost 0 bases, J lost 3 bases, and 10 bases lay in between. Germline CDR1 reads SGHTA; CDR2 reads FQGTGA. CDR3 length: 15 residues. The full variable domain, in which reference TRBV7-3 and TRBJ2-3 provide the parts outside the CDR3, is GAGVSQTPSNKVTEKGKYVELRCDPISGHTALYWYRQSLGQGPEFLIYFQGTGAADDSGLPNDRFFAVRPEGSVSTLKIQRTERGDSAVYLCASSLTGSGTDTQYFGPGTRLTVL.

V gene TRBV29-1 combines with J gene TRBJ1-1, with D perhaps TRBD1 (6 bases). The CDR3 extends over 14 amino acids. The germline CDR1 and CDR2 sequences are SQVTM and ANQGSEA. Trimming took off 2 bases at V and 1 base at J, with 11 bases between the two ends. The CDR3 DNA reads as TGCAGCGTTGAACGCGTGACAGGGAACACTGAAGCTTTCTTT. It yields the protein CSVERVTGNTEAFF. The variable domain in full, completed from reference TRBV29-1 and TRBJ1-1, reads SAVISQKPSRDICQRGTSLTIQCQVDSQVTMMFWYRQQPGQSLTLIATANQGSEATYESGFVIDKFPISRPNLTFSTLTVSNMSPEDSSIYLCSVERVTGNTEAFFGQGTRLTVV.

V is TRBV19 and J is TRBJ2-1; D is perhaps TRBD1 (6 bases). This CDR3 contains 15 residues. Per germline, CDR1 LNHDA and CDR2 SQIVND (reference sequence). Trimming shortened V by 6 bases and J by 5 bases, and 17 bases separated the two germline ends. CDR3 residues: CASRVEGERDNEQFF. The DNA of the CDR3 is TGTGCCAGTAGGGTTGAGGGGGAGAGGGACAATGAGCAGTTCTTC.

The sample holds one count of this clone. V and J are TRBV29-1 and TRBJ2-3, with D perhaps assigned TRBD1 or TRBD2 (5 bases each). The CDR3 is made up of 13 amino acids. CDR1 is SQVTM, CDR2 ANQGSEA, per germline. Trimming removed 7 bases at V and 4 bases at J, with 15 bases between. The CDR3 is CSGGSGIPDTQYF. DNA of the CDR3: TGCAGCGGGGGGTCGGGAATTCCAGATACGCAGTATTTT.

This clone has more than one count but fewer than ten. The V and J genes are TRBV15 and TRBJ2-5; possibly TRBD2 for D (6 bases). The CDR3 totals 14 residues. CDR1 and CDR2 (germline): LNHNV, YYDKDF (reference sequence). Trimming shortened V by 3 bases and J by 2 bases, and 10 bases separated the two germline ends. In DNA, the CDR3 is TGTGCCACCAGCAGTTTGGGGGGACAAGAGACCCAGTACTTC. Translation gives CATSSLGGQETQYF.

CDR3 sequence reads: CASSPELAGVADTQYF. CDR3 DNA sequence: TGTGCCAGCAGCCCAGAACTAGCGGGAGTAGCAGATACGCAGTATTTT. The chain joins TRBV7-9 to TRBJ2-3; 11 positions agree with TRBD2. This CDR3 contains 16 residues. V lost 5 bases and J lost 4; bases outside the gene matches: 8. CDR1 is SEHNR and CDR2 is FQNEAQ in the germline V gene (reference sequence).

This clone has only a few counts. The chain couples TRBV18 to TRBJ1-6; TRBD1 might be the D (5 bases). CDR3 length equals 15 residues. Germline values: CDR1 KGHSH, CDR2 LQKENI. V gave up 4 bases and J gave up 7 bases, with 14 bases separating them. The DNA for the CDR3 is TGTGCCAGCTCACATACCGACGGGGGAAATTCACCCCTCCACTTT. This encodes CASSHTDGGNSPLHF.

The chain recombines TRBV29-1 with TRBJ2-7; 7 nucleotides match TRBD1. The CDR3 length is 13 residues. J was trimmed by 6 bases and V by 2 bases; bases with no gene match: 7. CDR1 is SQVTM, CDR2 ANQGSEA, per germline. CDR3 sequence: CSVEPQGTGEQYF. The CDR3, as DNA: TGCAGCGTTGAACCACAGGGGACGGGCGAGCAGTACTTC.

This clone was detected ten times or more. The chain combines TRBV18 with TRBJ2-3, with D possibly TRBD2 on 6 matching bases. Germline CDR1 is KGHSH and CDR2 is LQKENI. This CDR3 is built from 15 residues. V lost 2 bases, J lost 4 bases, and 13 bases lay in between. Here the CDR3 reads CASSPDAGKADTQYF. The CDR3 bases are TGTGCCAGCTCACCAGACGCGGGGAAGGCAGATACGCAGTATTTT.

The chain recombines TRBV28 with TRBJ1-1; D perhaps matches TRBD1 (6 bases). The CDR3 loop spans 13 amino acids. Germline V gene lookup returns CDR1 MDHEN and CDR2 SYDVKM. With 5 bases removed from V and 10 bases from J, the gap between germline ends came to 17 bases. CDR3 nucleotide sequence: TGTGCCAGCAGTCCTCCAGGGGTCGTCCGAGCTTTCTTT. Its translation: CASSPPGVVRAFF.

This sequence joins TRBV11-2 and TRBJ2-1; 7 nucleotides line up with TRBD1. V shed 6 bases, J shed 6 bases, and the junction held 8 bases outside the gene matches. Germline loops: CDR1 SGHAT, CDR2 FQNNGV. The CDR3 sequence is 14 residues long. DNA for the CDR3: TGTGCCAGCAGTATGTTAGGGACAGTCAATGAGCAGTTCTTC. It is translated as CASSMLGTVNEQFF.

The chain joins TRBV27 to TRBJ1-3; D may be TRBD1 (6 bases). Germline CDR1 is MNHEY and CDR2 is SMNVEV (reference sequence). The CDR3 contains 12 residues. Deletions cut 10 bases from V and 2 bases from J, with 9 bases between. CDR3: CAIQGPGNTIYF. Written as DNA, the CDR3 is TGTGCCATCCAGGGGCCTGGAAACACCATATATTTT.

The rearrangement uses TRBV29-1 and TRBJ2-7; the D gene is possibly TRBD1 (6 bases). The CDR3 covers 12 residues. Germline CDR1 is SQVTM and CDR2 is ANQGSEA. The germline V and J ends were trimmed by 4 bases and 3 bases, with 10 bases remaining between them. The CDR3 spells CSVASRGYEQYF. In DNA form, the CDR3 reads TGCAGCGTTGCATCCAGGGGCTACGAGCAGTACTTC.

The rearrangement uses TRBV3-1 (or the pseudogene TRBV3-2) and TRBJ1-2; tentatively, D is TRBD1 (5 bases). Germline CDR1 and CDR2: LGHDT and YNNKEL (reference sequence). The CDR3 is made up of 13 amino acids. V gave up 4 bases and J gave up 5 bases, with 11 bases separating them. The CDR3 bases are TGTGCCAGCAGCCGGGAGGGGAAATATGGCTACACCTTC. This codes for CASSREGKYGYTF.

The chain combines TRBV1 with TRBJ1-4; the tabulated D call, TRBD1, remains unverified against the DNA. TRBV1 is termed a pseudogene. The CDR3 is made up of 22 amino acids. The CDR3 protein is CTSSQAPAMKTGSWATNEKLFF. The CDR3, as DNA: TGCACCAGCAGCCAGGCGCCCGCAATGAAGACAGGCTCGTGGGCAACTAATGAAAAACTGTTTTTT.

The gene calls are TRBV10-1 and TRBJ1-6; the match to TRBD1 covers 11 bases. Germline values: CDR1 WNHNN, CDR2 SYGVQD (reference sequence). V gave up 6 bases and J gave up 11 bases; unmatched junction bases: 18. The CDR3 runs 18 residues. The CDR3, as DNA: TGCGCCAGCAGGGATAAAACGGGACAGGGGGAATTCGAACCACCCCTCCACTTT. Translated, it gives CASRDKTGQGEFEPPLHF.

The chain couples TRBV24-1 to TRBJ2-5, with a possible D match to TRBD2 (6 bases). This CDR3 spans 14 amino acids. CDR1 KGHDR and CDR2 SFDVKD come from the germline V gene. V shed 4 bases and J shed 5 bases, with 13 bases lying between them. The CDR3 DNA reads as TGTGCCACCAGTGACCCAGGGAGCGGGGAGACCCAGTACTTC. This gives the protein CATSDPGSGETQYF.

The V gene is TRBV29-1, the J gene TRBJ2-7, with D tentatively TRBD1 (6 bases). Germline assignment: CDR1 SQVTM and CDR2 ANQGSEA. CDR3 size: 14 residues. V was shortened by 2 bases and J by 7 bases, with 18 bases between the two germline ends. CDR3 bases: TGCAGCGTTGAATTGTGGGGGCGAGGGGGAGAGCAGTACTTC. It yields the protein CSVELWGRGGEQYF.

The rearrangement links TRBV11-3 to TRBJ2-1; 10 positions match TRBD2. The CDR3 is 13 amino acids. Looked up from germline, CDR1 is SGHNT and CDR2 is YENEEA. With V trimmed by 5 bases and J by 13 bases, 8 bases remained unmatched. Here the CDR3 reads CASSTLAGEAQFF. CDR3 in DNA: TGTGCCAGCAGCACGCTAGCGGGAGAAGCCCAGTTCTTC.

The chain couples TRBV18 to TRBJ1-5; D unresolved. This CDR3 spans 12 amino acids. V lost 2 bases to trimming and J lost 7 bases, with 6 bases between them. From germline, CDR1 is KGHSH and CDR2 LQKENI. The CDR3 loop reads CASSPTRQPQHF. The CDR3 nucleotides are TGTGCCAGCTCACCAACGAGGCAGCCCCAGCATTTT. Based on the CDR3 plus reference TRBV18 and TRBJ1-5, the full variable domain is NAGVMQNPRHLVRRRGQEARLRCSPMKGHSHVYWYRQLPEEGLKFMVYLQKENIIDESGMPKERFSAEFPKEGPSILRIQQVVRGDSAAYFCASSPTRQPQHFGDGTRLSIL.

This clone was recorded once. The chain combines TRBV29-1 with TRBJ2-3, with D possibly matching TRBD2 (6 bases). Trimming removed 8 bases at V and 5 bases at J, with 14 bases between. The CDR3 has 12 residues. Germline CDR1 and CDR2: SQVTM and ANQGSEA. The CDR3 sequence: CSQTVSGDTQYF. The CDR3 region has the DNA TGCAGCCAAACGGTTAGCGGAGATACGCAGTATTTT.

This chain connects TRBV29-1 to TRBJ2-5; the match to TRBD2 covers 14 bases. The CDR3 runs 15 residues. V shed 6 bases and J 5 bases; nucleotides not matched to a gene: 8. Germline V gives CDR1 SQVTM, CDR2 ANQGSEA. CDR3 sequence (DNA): TGCAGCGTGAGGGGGACTAGCGGGAGCCGGGAGACCCAGTACTTC. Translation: CSVRGTSGSRETQYF.

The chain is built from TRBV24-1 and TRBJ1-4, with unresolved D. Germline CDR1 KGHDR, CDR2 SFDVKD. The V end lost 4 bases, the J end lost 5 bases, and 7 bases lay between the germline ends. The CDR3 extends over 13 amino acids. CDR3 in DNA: TGTGCCACCAGTGACGGGGTCAATGAAAAACTGTTTTTT. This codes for CATSDGVNEKLFF.

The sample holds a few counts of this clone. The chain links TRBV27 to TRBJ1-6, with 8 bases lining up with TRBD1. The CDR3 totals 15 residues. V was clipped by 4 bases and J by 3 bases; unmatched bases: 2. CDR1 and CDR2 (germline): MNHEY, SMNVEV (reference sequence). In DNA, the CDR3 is TGTGCCAGCAGTTCCGACAGGGGCTATAATTCACCCCTCCACTTT. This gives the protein CASSSDRGYNSPLHF.

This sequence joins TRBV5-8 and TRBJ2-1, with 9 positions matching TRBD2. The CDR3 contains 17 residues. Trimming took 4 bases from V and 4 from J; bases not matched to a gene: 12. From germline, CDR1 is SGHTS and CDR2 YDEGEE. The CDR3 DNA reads TGTGCCAGCAGCCGCCCTCGGGCGGGAGGGCCTTACAATGAGCAGTTCTTC. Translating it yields CASSRPRAGGPYNEQFF.

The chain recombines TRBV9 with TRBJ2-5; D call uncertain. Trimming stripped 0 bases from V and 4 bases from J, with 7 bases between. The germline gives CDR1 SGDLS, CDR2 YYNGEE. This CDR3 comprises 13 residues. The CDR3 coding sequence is TGTGCCAGCAGCGTAGACATGGCAGAGACCCAGTACTTC. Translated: CASSVDMAETQYF.

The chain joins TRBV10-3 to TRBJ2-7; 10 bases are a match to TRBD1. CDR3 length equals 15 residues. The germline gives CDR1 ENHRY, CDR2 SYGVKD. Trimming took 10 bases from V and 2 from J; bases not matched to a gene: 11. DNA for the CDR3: TGTGCCAGGGCCTCTCCGGGACAGGGGCCCTACGAGCAGTACTTC. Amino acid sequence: CARASPGQGPYEQYF.

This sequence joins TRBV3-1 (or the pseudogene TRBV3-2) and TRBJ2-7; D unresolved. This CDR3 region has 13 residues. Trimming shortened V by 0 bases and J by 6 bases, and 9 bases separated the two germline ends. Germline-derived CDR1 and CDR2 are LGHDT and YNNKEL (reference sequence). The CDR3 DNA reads TGTGCCAGCAGCCAAGATAGGAGTCGCGAGCAGTACTTC. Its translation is CASSQDRSREQYF.